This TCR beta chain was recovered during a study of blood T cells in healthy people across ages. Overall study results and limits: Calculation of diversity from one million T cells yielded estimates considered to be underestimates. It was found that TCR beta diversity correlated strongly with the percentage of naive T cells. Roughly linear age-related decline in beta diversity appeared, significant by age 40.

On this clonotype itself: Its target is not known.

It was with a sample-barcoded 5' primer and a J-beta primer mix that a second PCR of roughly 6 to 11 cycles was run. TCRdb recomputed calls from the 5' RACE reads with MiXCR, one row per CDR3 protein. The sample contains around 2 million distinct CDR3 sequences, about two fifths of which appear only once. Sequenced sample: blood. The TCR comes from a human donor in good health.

Written as DNA, the CDR3 is TGTGCCAGCAGCCCCCAGCCCGGGGATGAAAAACTGTTTTTT. It specifies CASSPQPGDEKLFF. V usage is TRBV6-2 or TRBV6-3 and J usage is TRBJ1-4, with D uncertain. Trimming pared 6 bases from V and 6 bases from J, leaving 14 bases between. Germline CDR1 reads MNHEY; CDR2 reads SVGEGT. This CDR3 has 14 residues.